Listed below are T cell receptor beta chains from one sample, sequenced in a study of cytomegalovirus exposure and HLA in healthy donors. The data were produced by immunoSEQ multiplex PCR, yet TCRdb's version contains in-frame clones alone and is incomplete. The sample has around 150,000 clones, around 83% seen once. Sequenced input: PBMCs. These receptors were collected from a man in his fifties in good health and CMV-seropositive. Both conserved end residues are part of each CDR3. Fields, in order: J gene, V gene, clone size, D gene, CDR3 protein, CDR3 DNA. A D gene is named only where the DNA matches it firmly. The size entry is marked missing in some rows and otherwise reads once, few, many or a size class.

TRBJ2-1 | TRBV7-3 | few | TRBD2 | CASSLAGTGGSYNEQFF | TGTGCCAGCAGCCTAGCGGGCACGGGGGGCTCCTACAATGAGCAGTTCTTC
TRBJ2-1 | TRBV27 | . | TRBD1 | CASKPGQEYNEQFF | TGTGCCAGCAAACCGGGACAGGAGTACAATGAGCAGTTCTTC
TRBJ1-4 | TRBV28 | . | TRBD1 | CASSPGQGAMNEKLFF | TGTGCCAGCAGCCCGGGACAGGGGGCGATGAATGAAAAACTGTTTTTT
TRBJ1-5 | TRBV11-2 | . | TRBD1 | CASSLGTGKGNQPQHF | TGTGCCAGCAGCTTAGGGACAGGGAAAGGCAATCAGCCCCAGCATTTT
TRBJ1-1 | TRBV29-1 | . | . | CSGGGTANTEAFF | TGCAGCGGCGGCGGGACGGCAAACACTGAAGCTTTCTTT
TRBJ2-1 | TRBV4-2 | . | . | CASSQPRGAGRGNNEQFF | TGTGCCAGCAGCCAACCGCGTGGGGCGGGAAGGGGAAACAATGAGCAGTTCTTC
TRBJ2-3 | TRBV30 | . | . | CAWNKGSTDTQYF | TGTGCCTGGAATAAGGGGAGCACAGATACGCAGTATTTT
TRBJ2-3 | TRBV9 | few | TRBD2 | CASSVGSGGPTDTQYF | TGTGCCAGCAGCGTAGGAAGCGGGGGGCCCACAGATACGCAGTATTTT
TRBJ2-7 | TRBV7-6 | . | TRBD2 | CASSATSGASYEQYF | TGTGCCAGCAGCGCAACTAGCGGGGCCTCCTACGAGCAGTACTTC
TRBJ2-7 | TRBV5-1 | . | TRBD1 | CASSLGGQDSYEQYF | TGCGCCAGCAGCTTGGGGGGACAGGACTCCTACGAGCAGTACTTC
TRBJ1-5 | TRBV4-1 | once | . | CASSHTKREGGSNQPQHF | TGCGCCAGCAGCCACACAAAGAGGGAGGGGGGTAGCAATCAGCCCCAGCATTTT
TRBJ2-7 | TRBV4-2 | . | TRBD1 | CASSQGTGTYEQYF | TGTGCCAGCAGCCAAGGGACAGGGACCTACGAGCAGTACTTC
TRBJ2-4 | TRBV5-8 | . | . | CASSFLALNLAKNIQYF | TGTGCCAGCAGCTTCCTAGCACTGAATTTAGCCAAAAACATTCAGTACTTC
TRBJ2-7 | TRBV5-1 | . | . | CASSWRVRGGEQYF | TGCGCCAGCAGTTGGAGGGTAAGAGGAGGGGAGCAGTACTTC
TRBJ1-5 | TRBV2 | . | . | CASSVSGGNQPQHF | TGTGCCAGCAGTGTCTCAGGGGGCAATCAGCCCCAGCATTTT
TRBJ1-4 | TRBV5-8 | . | TRBD1 | CASKDRGRPNEKLFF | TGTGCCAGCAAGGACAGGGGGCGCCCTAATGAAAAACTGTTTTTT
TRBJ2-3 | TRBV29-1 | . | TRBD2 | CSVASGGHLYF | TGCAGCGTTGCTAGCGGGGGTCATCTGTATTTT
TRBJ2-1 | TRBV11-3 | . | TRBD2 | CASSLDPGLGSREQFF | TGTGCCAGCAGCTTAGATCCCGGACTAGGATCGAGAGAGCAGTTCTTC
TRBJ1-1 | TRBV29-1 | . | . | CSVVGGPLNTEAFF | TGCAGCGTTGTAGGGGGACCCCTGAACACTGAAGCTTTCTTT
TRBJ2-7 | TRBV2 | . | TRBD2 | CASSGRLAGGLYEQYF | TGTGCCAGCAGTGGGAGACTAGCGGGAGGTCTATACGAGCAGTACTTC
TRBJ2-3 | TRBV9 | . | TRBD1 | CASSVDRAGDTQYF | TGTGCCAGCAGCGTCGACAGGGCGGGAGATACGCAGTATTTT
TRBJ1-5 | TRBV28 | . | . | CASSLWSLSSPQHF | TGTGCCAGCAGTTTATGGAGTTTATCATCGCCCCAGCATTTT
TRBJ1-5 | TRBV19 | . | TRBD1 | CASSILQGALVNQPQHF | TGTGCCAGTAGTATATTACAGGGGGCACTAGTAAATCAGCCCCAGCATTTT